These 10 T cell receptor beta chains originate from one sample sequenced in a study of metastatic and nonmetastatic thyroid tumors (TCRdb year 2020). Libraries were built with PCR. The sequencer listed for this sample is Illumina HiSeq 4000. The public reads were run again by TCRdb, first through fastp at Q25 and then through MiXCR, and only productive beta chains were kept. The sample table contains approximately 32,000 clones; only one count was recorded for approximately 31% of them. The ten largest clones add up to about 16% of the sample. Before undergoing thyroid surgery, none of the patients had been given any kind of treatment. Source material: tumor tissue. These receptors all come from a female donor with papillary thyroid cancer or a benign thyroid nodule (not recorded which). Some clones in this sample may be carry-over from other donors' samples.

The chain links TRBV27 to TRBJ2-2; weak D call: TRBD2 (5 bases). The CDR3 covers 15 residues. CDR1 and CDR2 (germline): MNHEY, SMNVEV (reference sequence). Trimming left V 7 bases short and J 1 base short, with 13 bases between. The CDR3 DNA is TGTGCCAGCATTTCGACTAACGAGAACACCGGGGAGCTGTTTTTT. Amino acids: CASISTNENTGELFF.

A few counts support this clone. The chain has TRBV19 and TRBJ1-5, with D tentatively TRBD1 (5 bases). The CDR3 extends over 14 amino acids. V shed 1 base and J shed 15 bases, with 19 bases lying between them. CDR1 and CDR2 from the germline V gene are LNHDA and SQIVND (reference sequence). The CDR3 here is CASSIGGRQGKRHF. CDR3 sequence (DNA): TGTGCCAGTAGTATAGGCGGTAGGCAGGGCAAACGGCATTTT. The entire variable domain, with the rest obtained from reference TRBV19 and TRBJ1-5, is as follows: DGGITQSPKYLFRKEGQNVTLSCEQNLNHDAMYWYRQDPGQGLRLIYYSQIVNDFQKGDIAEGYSVSREKKESFPLTVTSAQKNPTAFYLCASSIGGRQGKRHFGDGTRLSIL.

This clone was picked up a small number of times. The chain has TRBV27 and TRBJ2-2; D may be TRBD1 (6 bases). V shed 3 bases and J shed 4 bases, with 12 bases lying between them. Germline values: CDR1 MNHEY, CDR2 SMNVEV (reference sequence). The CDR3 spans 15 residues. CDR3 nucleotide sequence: TGTGCCAGCAGTTTTTCAGGGGTCGGCACCGGGGAGCTGTTTTTT. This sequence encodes CASSFSGVGTGELFF.

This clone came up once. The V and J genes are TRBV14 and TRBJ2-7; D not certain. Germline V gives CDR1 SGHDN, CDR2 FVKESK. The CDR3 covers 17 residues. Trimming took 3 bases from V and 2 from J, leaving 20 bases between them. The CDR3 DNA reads TGTGCCAGCAGCCAGGGAACACGAGCTTTTTCTCCCTACGAGCAGTACTTC. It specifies CASSQGTRAFSPYEQYF.

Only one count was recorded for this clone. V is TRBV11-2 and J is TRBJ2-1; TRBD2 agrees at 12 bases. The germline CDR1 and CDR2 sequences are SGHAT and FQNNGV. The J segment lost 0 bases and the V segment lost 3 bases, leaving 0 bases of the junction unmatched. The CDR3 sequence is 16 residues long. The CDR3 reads CASSLGLAGSYNEQFF. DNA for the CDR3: TGTGCCAGCAGCTTGGGACTAGCGGGCTCCTACAATGAGCAGTTCTTC.

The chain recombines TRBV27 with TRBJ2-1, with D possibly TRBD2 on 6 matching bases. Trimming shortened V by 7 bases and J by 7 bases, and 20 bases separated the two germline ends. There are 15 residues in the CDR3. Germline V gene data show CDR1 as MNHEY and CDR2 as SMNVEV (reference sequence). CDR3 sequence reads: CASKGGGALGNEQFF. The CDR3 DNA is TGTGCCAGCAAGGGCGGAGGGGCCCTGGGGAATGAGCAGTTCTTC.

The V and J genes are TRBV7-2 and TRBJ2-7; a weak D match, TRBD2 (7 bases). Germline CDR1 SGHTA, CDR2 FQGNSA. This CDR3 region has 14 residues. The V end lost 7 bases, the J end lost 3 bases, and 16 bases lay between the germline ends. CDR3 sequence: CASNKGEGSYEQYF. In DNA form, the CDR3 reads TGTGCCAGCAACAAGGGGGAGGGAAGCTACGAGCAGTACTTC.

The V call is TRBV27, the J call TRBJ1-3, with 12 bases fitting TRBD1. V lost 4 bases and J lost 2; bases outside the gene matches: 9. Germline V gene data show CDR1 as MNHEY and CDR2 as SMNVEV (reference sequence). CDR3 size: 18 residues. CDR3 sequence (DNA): TGTGCCAGCAGTTACGGTCCGGGACAGGGGGCAACTGGAAACACCATATATTTT. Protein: CASSYGPGQGATGNTIYF.

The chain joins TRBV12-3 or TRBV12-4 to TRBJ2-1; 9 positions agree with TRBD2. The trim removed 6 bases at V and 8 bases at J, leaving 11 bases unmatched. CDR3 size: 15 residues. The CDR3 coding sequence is TGTGCCAGCAGCAGAGATATCGGGACTAGCTATGAGCAGTTCTTC. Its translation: CASSRDIGTSYEQFF.

CDR3: CASSLGQGSYEQYF. CDR3 DNA: TGCGCCAGCAGCTTGGGACAGGGTAGCTACGAGCAGTACTTC. This chain uses TRBV5-1 with TRBJ2-7; 7 bases align to TRBD1. The CDR3 consists of 14 residues. Unmatched junction bases numbered 3, after V lost 0 bases and J lost 3 bases. Per germline, CDR1 SGHRS and CDR2 YFSETQ. The full variable domain, rest sourced from reference TRBV5-1 and TRBJ2-7, is KAGVTQTPRYLIKTRGQQVTLSCSPISGHRSVSWYQQTPGQGLQFLFEYFSETQRNKGNFPGRFSGRQFSNSRSEMNVSTLELGDSALYLCASSLGQGSYEQYFGPGTRLTVT.